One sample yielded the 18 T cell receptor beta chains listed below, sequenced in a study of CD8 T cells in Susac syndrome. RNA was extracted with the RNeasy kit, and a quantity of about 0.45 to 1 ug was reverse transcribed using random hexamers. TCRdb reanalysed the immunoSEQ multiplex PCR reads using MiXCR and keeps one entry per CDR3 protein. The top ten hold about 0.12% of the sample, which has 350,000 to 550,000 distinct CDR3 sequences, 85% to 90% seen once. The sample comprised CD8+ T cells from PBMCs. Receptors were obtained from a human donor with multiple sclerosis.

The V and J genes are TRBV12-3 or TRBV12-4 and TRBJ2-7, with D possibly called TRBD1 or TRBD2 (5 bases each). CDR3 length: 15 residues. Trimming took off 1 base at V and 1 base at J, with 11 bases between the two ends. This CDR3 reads CASSLGDLRSYEQYF. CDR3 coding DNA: TGTGCCAGCAGTTTAGGGGACCTAAGGTCCTACGAGCAGTACTTC.

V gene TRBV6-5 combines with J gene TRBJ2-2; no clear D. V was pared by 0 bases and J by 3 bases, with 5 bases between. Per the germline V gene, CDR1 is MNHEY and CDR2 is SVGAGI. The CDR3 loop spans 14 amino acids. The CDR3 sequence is CASSYSLHTGELFF. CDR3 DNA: TGTGCCAGCAGTTACTCGTTACACACCGGGGAGCTGTTTTTT.

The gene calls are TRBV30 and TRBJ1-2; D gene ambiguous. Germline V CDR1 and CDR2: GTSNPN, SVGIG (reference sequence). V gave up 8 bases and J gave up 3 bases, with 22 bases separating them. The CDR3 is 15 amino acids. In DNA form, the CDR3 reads TGTGCCGGTGAGAAAGCAGAGGTCCCTCACTATGGCTACACCTTC. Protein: CAGEKAEVPHYGYTF.

CDR3 in amino acids: CASSTLTDTNYGYTF. The DNA for the CDR3 is TGTGCCAGTAGTACCCTGACAGACACTAACTATGGCTACACCTTC. The gene calls are TRBV19 and TRBJ1-2, with TRBD1 as a possible D gene (5 bases). Germline assignment: CDR1 LNHDA and CDR2 SQIVND (reference sequence). The CDR3 covers 15 residues. V shed 4 bases and J shed 0 bases, with 12 bases lying between them.

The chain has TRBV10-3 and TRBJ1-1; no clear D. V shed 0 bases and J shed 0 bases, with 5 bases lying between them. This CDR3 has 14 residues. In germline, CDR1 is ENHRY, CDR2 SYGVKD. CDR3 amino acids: CAISESSVNTEAFF. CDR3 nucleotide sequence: TGTGCCATCAGTGAGTCTTCAGTGAACACTGAAGCTTTCTTT.

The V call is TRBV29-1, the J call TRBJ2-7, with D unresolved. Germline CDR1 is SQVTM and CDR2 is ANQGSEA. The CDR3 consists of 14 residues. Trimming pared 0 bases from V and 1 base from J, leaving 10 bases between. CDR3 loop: CSVEDLNNSYEQYF. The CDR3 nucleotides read TGCAGCGTTGAAGATTTGAACAATTCCTACGAGCAGTACTTC.

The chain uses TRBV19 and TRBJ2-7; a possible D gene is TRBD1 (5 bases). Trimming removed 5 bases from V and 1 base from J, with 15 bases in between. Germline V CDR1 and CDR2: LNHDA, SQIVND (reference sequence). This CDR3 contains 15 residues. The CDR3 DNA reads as TGTGCCAGTAGTGGTCCTGGGCAGGGTTCCTACGAGCAGTACTTC. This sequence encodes CASSGPGQGSYEQYF.

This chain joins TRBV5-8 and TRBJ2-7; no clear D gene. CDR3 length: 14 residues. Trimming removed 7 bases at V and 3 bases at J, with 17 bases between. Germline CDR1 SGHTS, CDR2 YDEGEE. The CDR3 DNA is TGTGCCAGCCCGGGTCGACAACACTTCTACGAGCAGTACTTC. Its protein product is CASPGRQHFYEQYF.

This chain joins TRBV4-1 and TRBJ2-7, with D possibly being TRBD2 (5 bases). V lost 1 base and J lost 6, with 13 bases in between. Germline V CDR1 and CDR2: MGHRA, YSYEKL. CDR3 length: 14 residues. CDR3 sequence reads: CASSQGVGGPEQYF. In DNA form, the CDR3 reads TGCGCCAGCAGCCAAGGGGTTGGAGGTCCCGAGCAGTACTTC.

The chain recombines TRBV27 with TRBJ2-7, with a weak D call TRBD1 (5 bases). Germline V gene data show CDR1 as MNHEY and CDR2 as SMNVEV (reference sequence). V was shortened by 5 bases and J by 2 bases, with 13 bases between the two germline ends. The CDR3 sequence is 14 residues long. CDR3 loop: CASSPTEQAYEQYF. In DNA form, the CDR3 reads TGTGCCAGCAGTCCGACAGAGCAAGCCTACGAGCAGTACTTC.

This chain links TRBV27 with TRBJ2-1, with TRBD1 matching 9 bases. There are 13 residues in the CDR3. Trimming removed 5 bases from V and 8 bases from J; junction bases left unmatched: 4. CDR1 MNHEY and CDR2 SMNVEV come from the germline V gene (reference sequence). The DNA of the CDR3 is TGTGCCAGCAGTGCCTACAGGGGGCATGAGCAGTTCTTC. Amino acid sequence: CASSAYRGHEQFF.

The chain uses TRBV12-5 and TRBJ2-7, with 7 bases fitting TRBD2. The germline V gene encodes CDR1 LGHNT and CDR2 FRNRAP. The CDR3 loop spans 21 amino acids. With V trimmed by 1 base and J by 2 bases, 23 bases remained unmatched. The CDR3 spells CASGLAVYWPLELAAAYEQYF. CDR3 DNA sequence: TGTGCTAGTGGTTTGGCCGTATACTGGCCCCTCGAGCTAGCGGCTGCCTACGAGCAGTACTTC. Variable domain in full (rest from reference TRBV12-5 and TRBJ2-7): DARVTQTPRHKVTEMGQEVTMRCQPILGHNTVFWYRQTMMQGLELLAYFRNRAPLDDSGMPKDRFSAEMPDATLATLKIQPSEPRDSAVYFCASGLAVYWPLELAAAYEQYFGPGTRLTVT.

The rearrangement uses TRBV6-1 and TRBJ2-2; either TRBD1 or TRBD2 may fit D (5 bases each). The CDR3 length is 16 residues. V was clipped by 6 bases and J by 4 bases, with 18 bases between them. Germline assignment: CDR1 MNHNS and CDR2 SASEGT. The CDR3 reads CASSSGTWAATGELFF. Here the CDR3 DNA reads TGTGCCAGCAGCTCCGGGACCTGGGCTGCCACCGGGGAGCTGTTTTTT.

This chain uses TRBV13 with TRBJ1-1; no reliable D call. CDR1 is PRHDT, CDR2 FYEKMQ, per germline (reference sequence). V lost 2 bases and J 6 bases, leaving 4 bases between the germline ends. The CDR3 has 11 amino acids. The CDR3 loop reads CASSLTSEAFF. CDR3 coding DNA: TGTGCCAGCAGCTTAACGTCTGAAGCTTTCTTT.

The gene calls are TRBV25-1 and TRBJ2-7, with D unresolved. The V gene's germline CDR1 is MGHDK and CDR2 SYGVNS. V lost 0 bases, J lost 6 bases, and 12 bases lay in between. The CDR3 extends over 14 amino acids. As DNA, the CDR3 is TGTGCCAGCAGTGAATATTATGGATCCCCCGAGCAGTACTTC. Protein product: CASSEYYGSPEQYF.

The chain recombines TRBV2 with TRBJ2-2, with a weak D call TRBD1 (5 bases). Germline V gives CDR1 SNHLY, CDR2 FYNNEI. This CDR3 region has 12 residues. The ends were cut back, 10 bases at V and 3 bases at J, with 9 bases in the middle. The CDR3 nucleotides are TGTGCCACGACAGCGTACACCGGGGAGCTGTTTTTT. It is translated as CATTAYTGELFF. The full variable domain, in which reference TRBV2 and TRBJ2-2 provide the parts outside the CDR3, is EPEVTQTPSHQVTQMGQEVILRCVPISNHLYFYWYRQILGQKVEFLVSFYNNEISEKSEIFDDQFSVERPDGSNFTLKIRSTKLEDSAMYFCATTAYTGELFFGEGSRLTVL.

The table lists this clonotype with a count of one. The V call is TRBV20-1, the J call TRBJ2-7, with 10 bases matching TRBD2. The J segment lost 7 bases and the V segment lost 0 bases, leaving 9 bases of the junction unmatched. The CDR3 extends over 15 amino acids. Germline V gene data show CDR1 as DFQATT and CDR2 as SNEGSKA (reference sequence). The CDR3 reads CSARDITSGTWEQYF. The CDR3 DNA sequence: TGCAGTGCTAGAGATATTACTAGCGGGACTTGGGAGCAGTACTTC.

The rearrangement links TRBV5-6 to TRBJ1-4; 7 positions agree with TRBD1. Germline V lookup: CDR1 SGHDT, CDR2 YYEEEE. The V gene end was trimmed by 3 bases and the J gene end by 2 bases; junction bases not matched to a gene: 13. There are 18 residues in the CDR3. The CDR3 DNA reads TGTGCCAGCAGCTCACCTACGACAGGGTTGAGTACTAATGAAAAACTGTTTTTT. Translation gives CASSSPTTGLSTNEKLFF.